The 3 T cell receptor beta chains listed next were all sequenced from one sample in a study of preoperative IRX-2 immunotherapy in early breast cancer. Profiled with immunoSEQ multiplex PCR; TCRdb holds only in-frame clones, not every one. The sample gives about 3,300 clones, about 75% of which show up once; 9% is in the top ten. Treatment denoted: preoperative locoregional IRX-2 cytokine immunotherapy. Sequenced here: tumor tissue, sampled before IRX-2 immunotherapy. All receptors come from a human donor with breast cancer.

V usage is TRBV12-2 and J usage is TRBJ2-7; the table's D gene call, TRBD2, was not cross checked with the DNA. TRBV12-2 is a pseudogene locus. The CDR3 has 14 amino acids. In DNA, the CDR3 is TGTGCCACCCGCGGGGGGCCAACCTCCTACGAGCAGTACTTC. The encoded protein is CATRGGPTSYEQYF.

The chain recombines TRBV28 with TRBJ2-7; 7 bases match TRBD1. V gave up 6 bases and J gave up 6 bases; unmatched junction bases: 5. The CDR3 extends over 12 amino acids. CDR1 is MDHEN and CDR2 is SYDVKM in the germline V gene. The CDR3 coding sequence is TGTGCCAGCAGGACAGGGAGACGCGAGCAGTACTTC. Its translation is CASRTGRREQYF.

The CDR3 bases are TGTGCCAGCAGACTCGACAGGGTTGGGCAGCCCCAGCATTTT. Amino acid sequence: CASRLDRVGQPQHF. The chain uses TRBV2 and TRBJ1-5, with 7 bases identical to TRBD1. V was pared by 6 bases and J by 7 bases, with 9 bases of the junction left unmatched. CDR3 size: 14 residues. Germline loops: CDR1 SNHLY, CDR2 FYNNEI.